These 24 T cell receptor beta chains came from one sample sequenced in a study of T cell responses to AZD1222 COVID-19 vaccine. TCRdb keeps only in-frame clones here, not all; method: immunoSEQ multiplex PCR. The sample lists more than 85,000 clones, approximately 90% occurring once. The source material was peripheral blood, sampled on day 0 of AZD1222 vaccination. The receptors come from an adult in good health.

This chain joins TRBV28 and TRBJ2-7; 7 bases match TRBD1. V trimming: 8 bases; J trimming: 3 bases; junction bases outside the gene matches: 7. In germline, CDR1 is MDHEN, CDR2 SYDVKM. The length of the CDR3 is 13 residues. The CDR3 DNA reads TGTGCCAGCGGCCGGGACAGTCGCTACGAGCAGTACTTC. It yields the protein CASGRDSRYEQYF.

The chain recombines TRBV6-5 with TRBJ1-1; D uncertain. The V end lost 5 bases, the J end lost 7 bases, and 17 bases lay between the germline ends. The CDR3 consists of 14 residues. Germline V gene lookup returns CDR1 MNHEY and CDR2 SVGAGI. CDR3 sequence reads: CASSHPSRTNEAFF. CDR3 bases: TGTGCCAGCAGTCATCCTTCACGGACGAATGAAGCTTTCTTT.

V and J are TRBV29-1 and TRBJ2-3; the D gene is possibly TRBD1 (6 bases). This CDR3 spans 11 amino acids. V was trimmed by 4 bases and J by 14 bases, leaving 16 bases between them. Germline loops: CDR1 SQVTM, CDR2 ANQGSEA. In nucleotides, the CDR3 is TGCAGCGTTGGGAATCTTGGACAGCCGTATTTT. Translated, it gives CSVGNLGQPYF.

The rearrangement uses TRBV18 and TRBJ1-2; D might be TRBD1 (5 bases). This CDR3 comprises 17 residues. The germline gives CDR1 KGHSH, CDR2 LQKENI. Trimming shortened V by 6 bases and J by 2 bases, and 22 bases separated the two germline ends. CDR3 protein: CASSPGLSTGANYGYTF. CDR3 in DNA: TGTGCCAGCTCCCCGGGGTTGTCTACAGGTGCCAACTATGGCTACACCTTC.

The chain carries TRBV7-2 and TRBJ1-1; 11 nucleotides match TRBD1. The germline CDR1 and CDR2 sequences are SGHTA and FQGNSA. J was trimmed by 3 bases and V by 4 bases; bases with no gene match: 7. The length of the CDR3 is 16 residues. In DNA form, the CDR3 reads TGTGCCAGCAGCTACAGGACAGGGGGCTGGGACACTGAAGCTTTCTTT. It yields the protein CASSYRTGGWDTEAFF.

The rearrangement joins TRBV7-9 to TRBJ2-7, with D perhaps matching TRBD1 (6 bases). Looked up from germline, CDR1 is SEHNR and CDR2 is FQNEAQ (reference sequence). Trimming pared 4 bases from V and 5 bases from J, leaving 18 bases between. The CDR3 totals 15 residues. The CDR3 protein is CASSSLQGDGNEQYF. The CDR3 DNA reads TGTGCCAGCAGCTCATTACAGGGCGACGGAAACGAGCAGTACTTC.

The V call is TRBV10-3, the J call TRBJ2-1; possibly TRBD1 for D (7 bases). In germline, CDR1 is ENHRY, CDR2 SYGVKD. There are 13 residues in the CDR3. Trimming cost V 10 bases and J 3 bases, with 13 bases left between them. The CDR3 DNA reads TGTGCCACCGGGGGACAGAACTACAATGAGCAGTTCTTC. Amino acids: CATGGQNYNEQFF.

The rearrangement joins TRBV19 to TRBJ1-1; 9 bases align to TRBD1. Unmatched junction bases numbered 2, after V lost 6 bases and J lost 3 bases. The CDR3 runs 13 residues. Germline loops: CDR1 LNHDA, CDR2 SQIVND (reference sequence). CDR3 residues: CASRTGGYTEAFF. The CDR3 DNA sequence: TGTGCCAGTAGAACAGGGGGCTACACTGAAGCTTTCTTT.

The chain couples TRBV20-1 to TRBJ2-1; 12 bases align to TRBD2. Germline V lookup: CDR1 DFQATT, CDR2 SNEGSKA (reference sequence). This CDR3 is 11 amino acids long. The CDR3, as DNA: TGCAGCGGACTAGCGGGACATGAGCAGTTCTTC. This codes for CSGLAGHEQFF.

The chain uses TRBV7-2 and TRBJ2-5; 8 positions match TRBD2. CDR1 and CDR2 (germline): SGHTA, FQGNSA. The ends lost 2 bases at V and 3 bases at J; junction bases unmatched: 8. This CDR3 has 16 residues. The CDR3 is CASSLQPGGAKETQYF. Here the CDR3 DNA reads TGTGCCAGCAGCTTACAACCGGGAGGGGCCAAAGAGACCCAGTACTTC.

The gene calls are TRBV28 and TRBJ1-5, with D perhaps TRBD1 (5 bases). Trimming left V 11 bases short and J 5 bases short, with 13 bases between. The CDR3 has 12 residues. The germline V gene has CDR1 MDHEN and CDR2 SYDVKM. The CDR3 DNA is TGTGCCTCATGGGGGAGGGATCAGCCCCAGCATTTT. It encodes CASWGRDQPQHF.

The chain combines TRBV28 with TRBJ1-1, with TRBD1 identical over 7 bases. After removal of 3 bases from V and 4 bases from J, the junction contained 8 bases not matched to a gene. The CDR3 is 15 amino acids. Germline V gene sequence: CDR1 MDHEN, CDR2 SYDVKM. In DNA form, the CDR3 reads TGTGCCAGCAGTTTGTGGGAAGGACAGGTCACTGAAGCTTTCTTT. It codes for CASSLWEGQVTEAFF.

V usage is TRBV27 and J usage is TRBJ2-2; D not certain. Germline CDR1 is MNHEY and CDR2 is SMNVEV (reference sequence). V shed 7 bases and J shed 4 bases, with 13 bases lying between them. The CDR3 totals 14 residues. CDR3 nucleotides: TGTGCCAGCACCCTGGCGGCAAGCACCGGGGAGCTGTTTTTT. This codes for CASTLAASTGELFF.

This clone was recorded a few times. The chain couples TRBV5-5 to TRBJ2-1; TRBD1 is a possible D gene (6 bases). The CDR3 runs 15 residues. V shed 2 bases and J shed 4 bases, with 13 bases lying between them. Germline V gene sequence: CDR1 SGHKS, CDR2 YYEKEE (reference sequence). The CDR3, as DNA: TGTGCCAGCAGCTTTAGACAGGCCGCTTACAATGAGCAGTTCTTC. It encodes CASSFRQAAYNEQFF. The variable domain in full, with the rest retrieved from reference TRBV5-5 and TRBJ2-1, is DAGVTQSPTHLIKTRGQQVTLRCSPISGHKSVSWYQQVLGQGPQFIFQYYEKEERGRGNFPDRFSARQFPNYSSELNVNALLLGDSALYLCASSFRQAAYNEQFFGPGTRLTVL.

The chain uses TRBV2 and TRBJ1-4, with a weak D call TRBD1 (5 bases). V dropped 4 bases and J dropped 10 bases, with 16 bases sitting between them. The CDR3 extends over 14 amino acids. The V gene's germline CDR1 is SNHLY and CDR2 FYNNEI. CDR3 DNA sequence: TGTGCCAGCAGTGCAGAGGGGCCTGTCTTAAAACTGTTTTTT. Its translation is CASSAEGPVLKLFF.

For the CDR3, the DNA is TGTGCCAACCAAGGGGGCCCTGATTATAATTCACCCCTCCACTTT. It is translated as CANQGGPDYNSPLHF. J is TRBJ1-6 and V is TRBV2; 7 bases agree with TRBD1. CDR1 is SNHLY, CDR2 FYNNEI, per germline. V was clipped by 10 bases and J by 4 bases; unmatched bases: 10. There are 15 residues in the CDR3.

This chain connects TRBV18 to TRBJ2-7, with TRBD2 identical over 10 bases. The CDR3 consists of 15 residues. The trim removed 2 bases at V and 6 bases at J, leaving 7 bases unmatched. Looked up from germline, CDR1 is KGHSH and CDR2 is LQKENI. The CDR3 loop reads CASSPIAGGRVEQYF. The CDR3 DNA reads as TGTGCCAGCTCACCAATAGCGGGGGGCCGGGTCGAGCAGTACTTC.

This clone was picked up one time. CDR3 sequence (DNA): TGTGCCAGCAGCTCCCCAGACAGGGGTCAAGAGACCCAGTACTTC. Amino acid sequence: CASSSPDRGQETQYF. The genes are TRBV7-2 and TRBJ2-5; 8 bases are shared with TRBD1. J was trimmed by 2 bases and V by 4 bases; bases with no gene match: 6. Looked up from germline, CDR1 is SGHTA and CDR2 is FQGNSA. This CDR3 comprises 15 residues.

The sample holds one count of this clone. V and J are TRBV3-1 (or the pseudogene TRBV3-2) and TRBJ2-7, with 7 bases identical to TRBD2. The CDR3 has 12 residues. Germline lookup yields CDR1 LGHDT and CDR2 YNNKEL (reference sequence). V shed 4 bases, J shed 6 bases, and the junction held 3 bases outside the gene matches. The CDR3 DNA follows: TGTGCCAGCAGCCTGGGGAGGGGCGAGCAGTACTTC. This encodes CASSLGRGEQYF.

For this clone: One junction end disagrees with the germline gene, perhaps due to a read error. The rearrangement links TRBV7-2 to TRBJ1-6; TRBD1 might be the D (6 bases). Germline V gene lookup returns CDR1 SGHTA and CDR2 FQGNSA. This CDR3 has 15 amino acids. The DNA for the CDR3 is TGTGCCAGCAGTACCGATTCCGGGACTGGGTGGGGGCTTTACTTT. This codes for CASSTDSGTGWGLYF.

The chain uses TRBV29-1 and TRBJ2-7; D possibly matches TRBD1 or TRBD2 (5 bases each). The CDR3 has 15 amino acids. The V gene lost 7 bases and the J gene lost 5 bases, with 24 bases spanning the gap. CDR1 and CDR2 from the germline V gene are SQVTM and ANQGSEA. The CDR3 here is CSAAPSGTSTNEQYF. CDR3 coding DNA: TGCAGCGCAGCTCCTTCCGGGACCTCAACCAACGAGCAGTACTTC.

V is TRBV9 and J is TRBJ2-5, with D hard to call. The CDR3 contains 14 residues. V gave up 3 bases and J gave up 3 bases, with 12 bases separating them. CDR1 is SGDLS, CDR2 YYNGEE, per germline. CDR3 region: CASSGSLLKETQYF. The DNA of the CDR3 is TGTGCCAGCAGCGGAAGCCTCCTTAAAGAGACCCAGTACTTC.

The chain joins TRBV11-2 to TRBJ2-5, with a weak D call TRBD2 (6 bases). V lost 3 bases, J lost 5 bases, and 19 bases lay in between. Germline V gene data show CDR1 as SGHAT and CDR2 as FQNNGV. The CDR3 is made up of 16 amino acids. As DNA, the CDR3 is TGTGCCAGCAGCTTCCTCCCGACTAGGTATATGGAGACCCAGTACTTC. Protein sequence: CASSFLPTRYMETQYF.

This chain links TRBV11-2 with TRBJ2-5; no firm D call. The CDR3 has 13 residues. Per germline, CDR1 SGHAT and CDR2 FQNNGV. V lost 6 bases, J lost 3 bases, and 11 bases lay in between. CDR3 sequence (DNA): TGTGCCAGCAGTCGAAGTGTGGAAGAGACCCAGTACTTC. Translating it yields CASSRSVEETQYF.